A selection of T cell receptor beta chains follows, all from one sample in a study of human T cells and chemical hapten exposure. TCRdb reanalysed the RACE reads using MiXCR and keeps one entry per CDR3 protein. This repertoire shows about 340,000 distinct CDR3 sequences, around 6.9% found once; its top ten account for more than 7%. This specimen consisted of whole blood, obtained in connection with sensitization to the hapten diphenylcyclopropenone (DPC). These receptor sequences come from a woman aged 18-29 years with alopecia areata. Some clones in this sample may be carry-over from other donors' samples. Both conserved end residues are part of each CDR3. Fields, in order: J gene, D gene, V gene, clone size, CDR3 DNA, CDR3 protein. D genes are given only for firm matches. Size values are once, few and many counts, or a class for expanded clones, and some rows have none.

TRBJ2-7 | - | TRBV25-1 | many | TGTGCCAGCAGTGAATCAGTGGGATGGGGCCACGAGCAGTACTTC | CASSESVGWGHEQYF
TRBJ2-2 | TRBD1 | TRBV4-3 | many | TGCGCCAGCAGCCAGAAACCGACAGGGGCCGACACCGGGGAGCTGTTTTTT | CASSQKPTGADTGELFF
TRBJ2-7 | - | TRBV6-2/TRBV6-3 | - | TGTGCCAGCATACGCCGGGTTCCCCACGAGCAGTACTTC | CASIRRVPHEQYF
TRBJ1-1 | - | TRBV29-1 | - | TGCAGCGTTCTGGCCAGGGGGAACACTGAAGCTTTCTTT | CSVLARGNTEAFF
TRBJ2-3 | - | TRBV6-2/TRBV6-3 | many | TGTGCCAGCAGTTACGCCCTTCTACTAGGGGATACGCAGTATTTT | CASSYALLLGDTQYF
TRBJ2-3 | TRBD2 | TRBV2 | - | TGTGCCAGCAGCGACGGAACTAGCGGCACAGATACGCAGTATTTT | CASSDGTSGTDTQYF
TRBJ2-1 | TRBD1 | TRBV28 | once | TGTGCCAGCACCGGGACAGGGAGTGGGGGCCTCTCCTACAATGAGCAGTTCTTC | CASTGTGSGGLSYNEQFF
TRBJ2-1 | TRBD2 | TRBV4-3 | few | TGCGCCAGCAGCCAAGATCAAGGGCTAGCGGGACCCGGAATGAACAATGAGCAGTTCTTC | CASSQDQGLAGPGMNNEQFF
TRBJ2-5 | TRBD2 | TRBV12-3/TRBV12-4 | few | TGTGCCAGCAGCCCCCTCCTGGGCGGGGGGGCCCGGTACTTC | CASSPLLGGGARYF
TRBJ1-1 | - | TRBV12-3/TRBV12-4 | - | TGTGCCAGCAGTTTGAGGGATATGAACACTGAAGCTTTCTTT | CASSLRDMNTEAFF
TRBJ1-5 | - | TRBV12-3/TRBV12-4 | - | TGTGCCAGCAGTGGGGGCCCTAGCAATCAGCCCCAGCATTTT | CASSGGPSNQPQHF
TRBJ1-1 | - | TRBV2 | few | TGTGCCAGCAGTGAAGGCTTCCCGGGGACTGAAGCTTTCTTT | CASSEGFPGTEAFF
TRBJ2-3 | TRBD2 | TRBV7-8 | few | TGTGCCAGCAGCTTATCACTAGCGGGGAGCACAGATACGCAGTATTTT | CASSLSLAGSTDTQYF
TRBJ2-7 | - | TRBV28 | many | TGTGCCAGCAGCCTCACTTGGGAGCAGTACTTC | CASSLTWEQYF
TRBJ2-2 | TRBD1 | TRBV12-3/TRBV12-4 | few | TGTGCCAGCAGTTTGGGGACAGGGGGCCCCGGGGAGCTGTTTTTT | CASSLGTGGPGELFF
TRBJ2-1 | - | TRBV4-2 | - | TGTGCCAGCAGCCAAGAAATTGGGAGTCCGCCGTTCTTC | CASSQEIGSPPFF
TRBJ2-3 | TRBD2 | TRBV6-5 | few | TGTGCCAGCAGTCCACTAGCGCCCACAGATACGCAGTATTTT | CASSPLAPTDTQYF
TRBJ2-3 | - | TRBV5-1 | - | TGCGCCAGCAGCTCTCTCCAGAGAAACACAGATACGCAGTATTTT | CASSSLQRNTDTQYF
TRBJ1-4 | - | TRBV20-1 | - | TGCAGTGCTAGAGGGCCGCGGGGGCAGGGTGAAAAACTGTTTTTT | CSARGPRGQGEKLFF
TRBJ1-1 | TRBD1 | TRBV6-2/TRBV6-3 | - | TGTGCCAGCAGCGGATCGACAGGGGGTACTGAAGCTTTCTTT | CASSGSTGGTEAFF
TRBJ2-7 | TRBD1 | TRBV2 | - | TGTGCCAGCAGATATAGGGGGCTCTTAAATGAGCAGTACTTC | CASRYRGLLNEQYF
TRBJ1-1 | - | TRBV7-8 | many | TGTGCCAGCAGCTTAGCCCAGAACCCTGAAGCTTTCTTT | CASSLAQNPEAFF
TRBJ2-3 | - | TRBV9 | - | TGTGCCAGCAAAGCCGGGGGAGCTAGCACAGATACGCAGTATTTT | CASKAGGASTDTQYF
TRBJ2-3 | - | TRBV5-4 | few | TGTGCCAGCAGCTTGGCCAAGTTATCGGGGGCCGATACGCAGTATTTT | CASSLAKLSGADTQYF
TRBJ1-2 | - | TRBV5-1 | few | TGCGCCAGCAGCTTGCTGGCAGGGCAGGGCTACACCTTC | CASSLLAGQGYTF
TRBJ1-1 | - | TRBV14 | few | TGTGCCAGCAGCCAAGATCAAGGATGGGTGGGCACTGAAGCTTTCTTT | CASSQDQGWVGTEAFF
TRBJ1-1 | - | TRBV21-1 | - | TGTGCCAGTCGCCCAAACAAAATGAACACTGAAGCTTTCTTT | CASRPNKMNTEAFF
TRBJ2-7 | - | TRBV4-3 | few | TGCGCCAGCAGGCAAGGGAACAGGTTCTACGAGCAGTACTTC | CASRQGNRFYEQYF
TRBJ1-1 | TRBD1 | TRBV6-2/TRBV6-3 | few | TGTGCCAGCAGTTACTTGACAGGGCCGAACACTGAAGCTTTCTTT | CASSYLTGPNTEAFF
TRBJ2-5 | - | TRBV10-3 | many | TGTGCCATCAGTGGGACTACAGAAGAGACCCAGTACTTC | CAISGTTEETQYF
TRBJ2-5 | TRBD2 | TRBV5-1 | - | TGCGCCAGCAGCTTGGGGACTAGCGGGGTAGAGACCCAGTACTTC | CASSLGTSGVETQYF
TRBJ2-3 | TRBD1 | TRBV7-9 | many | TGCGCCAGCAGCTTGACAGGGGGCACAGATACGCAGTATTTT | CASSLTGGTDTQYF
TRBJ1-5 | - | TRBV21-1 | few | TGTGCCAGCAACAAGAAGCCGGGACAGGGGGTCCAGCCCCAGCATTTT | CASNKKPGQGVQPQHF
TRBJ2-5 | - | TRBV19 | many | TGTGCCAGTAGTATAGAATCCAGCCAAGAGACCCAGTACTTC | CASSIESSQETQYF
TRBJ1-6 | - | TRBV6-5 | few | TGTGCCAGCAGTACCCCTCGACAGTCACTGACCCTCCACTTT | CASSTPRQSLTLHF
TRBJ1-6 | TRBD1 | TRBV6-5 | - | TGTGCCAGCAGGAAAACCCGGGACAGGGATTCACCCCTCCACTTT | CASRKTRDRDSPLHF
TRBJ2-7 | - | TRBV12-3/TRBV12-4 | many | TGTGCCAGCAGTTTAGGTCAGTACTACGAGCAGTACTTC | CASSLGQYYEQYF
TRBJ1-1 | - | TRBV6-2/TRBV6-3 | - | TGTGCCAGCAGTTTTAGAGGCCTATCGGGCACTGAAGCTTTCTTT | CASSFRGLSGTEAFF
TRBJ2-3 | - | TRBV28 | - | TGTGCCAGCAGTTTTGGCGAAGAGGATACGCAGTATTTT | CASSFGEEDTQYF
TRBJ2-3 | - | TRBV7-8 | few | TGTGCCAGCAGCTTAGACTTGAGGGCAGGGGATACGCAGTATTTT | CASSLDLRAGDTQYF
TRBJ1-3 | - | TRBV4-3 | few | TGCGCCAGCAGCCAAGGAGGGGGGACTGGAAACACCATATATTTT | CASSQGGGTGNTIYF
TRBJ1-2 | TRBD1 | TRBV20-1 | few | TGCAGTGCTAGAGAGTCCGGGACAGGGAACGGCTACACCTTC | CSARESGTGNGYTF